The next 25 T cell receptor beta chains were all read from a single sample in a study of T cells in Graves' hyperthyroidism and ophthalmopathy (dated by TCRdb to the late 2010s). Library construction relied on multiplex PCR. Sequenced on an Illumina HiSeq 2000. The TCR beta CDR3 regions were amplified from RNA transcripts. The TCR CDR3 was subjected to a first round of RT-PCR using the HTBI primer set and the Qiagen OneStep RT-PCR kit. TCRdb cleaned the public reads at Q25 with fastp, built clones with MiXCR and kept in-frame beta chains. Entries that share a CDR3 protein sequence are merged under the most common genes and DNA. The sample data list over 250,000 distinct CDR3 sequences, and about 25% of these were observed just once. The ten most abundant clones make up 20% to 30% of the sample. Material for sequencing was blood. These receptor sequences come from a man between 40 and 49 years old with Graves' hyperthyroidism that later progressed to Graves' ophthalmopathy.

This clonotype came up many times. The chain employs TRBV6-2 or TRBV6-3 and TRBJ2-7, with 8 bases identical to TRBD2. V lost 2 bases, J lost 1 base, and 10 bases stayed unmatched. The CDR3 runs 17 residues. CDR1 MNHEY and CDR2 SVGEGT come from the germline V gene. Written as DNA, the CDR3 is TGTGCCAGCAGTTACCTCGCGACTAGCGTCTTTTCCTACGAGCAGTACTTC. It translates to CASSYLATSVFSYEQYF.

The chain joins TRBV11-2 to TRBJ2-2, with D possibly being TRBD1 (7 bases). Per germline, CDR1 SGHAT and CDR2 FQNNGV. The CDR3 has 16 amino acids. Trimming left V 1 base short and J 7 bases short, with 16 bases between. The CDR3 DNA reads TGTGCCAGCAGCTTAGGGGCGGGGACAGTCATCGGGGAGCTGTTTTTT. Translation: CASSLGAGTVIGELFF.

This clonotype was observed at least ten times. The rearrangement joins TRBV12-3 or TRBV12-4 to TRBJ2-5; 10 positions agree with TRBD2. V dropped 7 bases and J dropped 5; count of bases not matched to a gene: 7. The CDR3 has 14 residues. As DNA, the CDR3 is TGTGCCAGCATCGCTAGCGGGAGTCGTGAGACCCAGTACTTC. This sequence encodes CASIASGSRETQYF.

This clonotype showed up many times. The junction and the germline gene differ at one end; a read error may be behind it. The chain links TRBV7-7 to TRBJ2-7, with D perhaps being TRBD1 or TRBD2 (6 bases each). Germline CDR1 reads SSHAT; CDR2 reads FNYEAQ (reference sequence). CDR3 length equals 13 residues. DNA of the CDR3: TGTGCTAGCAGCTTACAGGGAGGCTACGAGCAGTACTTC. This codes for CASSLQGGYEQYF. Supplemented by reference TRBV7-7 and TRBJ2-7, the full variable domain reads GAGVSQSPRYKVTKRGQDVTLRCDPISSHATLYWYQQALGQGPEFLTYFNYEAQPDKSGLPSDRFSAERPEGSISTLTIQRTEQRDSAMYRCASSLQGGYEQYFGPGTRLTVT.

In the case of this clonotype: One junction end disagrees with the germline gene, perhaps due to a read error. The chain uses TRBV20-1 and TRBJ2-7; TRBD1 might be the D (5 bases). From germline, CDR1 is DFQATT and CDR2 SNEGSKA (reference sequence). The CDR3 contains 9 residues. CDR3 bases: TGCAGTGCTAGACCGTCGACAGCCTTC. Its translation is CSARPSTAF.

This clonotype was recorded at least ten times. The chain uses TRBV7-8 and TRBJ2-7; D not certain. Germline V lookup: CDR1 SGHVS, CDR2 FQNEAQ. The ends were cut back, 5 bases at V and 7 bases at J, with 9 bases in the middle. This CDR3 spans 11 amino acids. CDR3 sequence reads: CASSPQREQYF. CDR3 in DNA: TGTGCCAGCAGCCCTCAGAGGGAGCAGTACTTC.

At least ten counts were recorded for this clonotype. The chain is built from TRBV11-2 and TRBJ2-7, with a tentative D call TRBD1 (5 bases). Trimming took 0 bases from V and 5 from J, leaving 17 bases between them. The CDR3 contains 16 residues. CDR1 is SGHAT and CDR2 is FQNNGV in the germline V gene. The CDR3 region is CASSLDPGFLGDEQYF. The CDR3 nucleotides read TGTGCCAGCAGCTTAGATCCTGGCTTCTTAGGGGACGAGCAGTACTTC.

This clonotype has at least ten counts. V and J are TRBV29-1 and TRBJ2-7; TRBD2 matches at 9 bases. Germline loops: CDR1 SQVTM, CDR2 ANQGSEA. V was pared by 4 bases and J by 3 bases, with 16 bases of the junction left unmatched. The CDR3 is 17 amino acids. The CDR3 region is CSVGDPTSGSVGYEQYF. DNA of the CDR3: TGCAGCGTTGGAGACCCCACTAGCGGGTCGGTAGGCTACGAGCAGTACTTC.

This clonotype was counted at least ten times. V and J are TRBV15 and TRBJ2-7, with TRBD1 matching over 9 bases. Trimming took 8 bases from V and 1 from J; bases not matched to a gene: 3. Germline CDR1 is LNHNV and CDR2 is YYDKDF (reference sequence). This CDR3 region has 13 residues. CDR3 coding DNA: TGTGCCACCGAAGGACAGGGGTCCTACGAGCAGTACTTC. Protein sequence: CATEGQGSYEQYF.

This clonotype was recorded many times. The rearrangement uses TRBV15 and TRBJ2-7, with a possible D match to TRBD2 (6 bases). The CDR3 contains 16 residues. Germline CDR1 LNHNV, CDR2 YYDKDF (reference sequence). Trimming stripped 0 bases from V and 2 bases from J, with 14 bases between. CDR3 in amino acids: CATSRDAGSVTYEQYF. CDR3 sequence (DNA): TGTGCCACCAGCAGAGATGCGGGATCAGTAACCTACGAGCAGTACTTC. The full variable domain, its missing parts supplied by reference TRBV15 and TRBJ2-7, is DAMVIQNPRYQVTQFGKPVTLSCSQTLNHNVMYWYQQKSSQAPKLLFHYYDKDFNNEADTPDNFQSRRPNTSFCFLDIRSPGLGDTAMYLCATSRDAGSVTYEQYFGPGTRLTVT.

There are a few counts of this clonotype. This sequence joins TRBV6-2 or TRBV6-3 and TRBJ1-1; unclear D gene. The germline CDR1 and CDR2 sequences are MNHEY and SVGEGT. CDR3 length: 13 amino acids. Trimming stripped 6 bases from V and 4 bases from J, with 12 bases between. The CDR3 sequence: CASRRGEATEAFF. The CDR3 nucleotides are TGTGCCAGCAGGCGTGGAGAGGCCACTGAAGCTTTCTTT.

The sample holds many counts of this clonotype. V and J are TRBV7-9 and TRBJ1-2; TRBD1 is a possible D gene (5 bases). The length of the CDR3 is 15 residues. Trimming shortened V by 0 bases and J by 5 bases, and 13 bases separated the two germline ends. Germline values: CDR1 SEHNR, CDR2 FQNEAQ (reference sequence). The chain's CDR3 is CASSLASGGRYGYTF. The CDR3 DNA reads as TGTGCCAGCAGCTTAGCGTCGGGGGGGAGGTATGGCTACACCTTC.

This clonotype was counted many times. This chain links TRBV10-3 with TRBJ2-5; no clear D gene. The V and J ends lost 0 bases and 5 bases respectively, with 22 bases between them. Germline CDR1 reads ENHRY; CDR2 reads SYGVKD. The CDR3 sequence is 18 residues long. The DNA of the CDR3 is TGTGCCATCAGTGAGTCGGCTCGAAACGGGCAGAGGTCGGAGACCCAGTACTTC. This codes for CAISESARNGQRSETQYF.

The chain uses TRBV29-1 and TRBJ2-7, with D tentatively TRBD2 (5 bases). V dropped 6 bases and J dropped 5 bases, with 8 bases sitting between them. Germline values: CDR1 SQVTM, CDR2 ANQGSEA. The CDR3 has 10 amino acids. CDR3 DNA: TGCAGCGTAGGGAGCAACGAGCAGTACTTC. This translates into CSVGSNEQYF.

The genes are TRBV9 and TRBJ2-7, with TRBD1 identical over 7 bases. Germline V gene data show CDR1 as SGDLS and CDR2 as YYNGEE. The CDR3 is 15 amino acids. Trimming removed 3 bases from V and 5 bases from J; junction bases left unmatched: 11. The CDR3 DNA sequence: TGTGCCAGCAGCGGAAGACCCACAGGGGTGGACGAGCAGTACTTC. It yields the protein CASSGRPTGVDEQYF.

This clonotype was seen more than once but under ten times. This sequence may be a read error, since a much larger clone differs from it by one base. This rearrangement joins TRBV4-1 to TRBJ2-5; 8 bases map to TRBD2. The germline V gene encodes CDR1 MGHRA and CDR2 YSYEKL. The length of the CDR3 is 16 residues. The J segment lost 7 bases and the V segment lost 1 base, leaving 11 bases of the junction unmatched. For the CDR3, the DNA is TGCGCCAGCAGCCAAGTTGCGGGAGGTGGGCTAGGGACCCAGTACTTC. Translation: CASSQVAGGGLGTQYF.

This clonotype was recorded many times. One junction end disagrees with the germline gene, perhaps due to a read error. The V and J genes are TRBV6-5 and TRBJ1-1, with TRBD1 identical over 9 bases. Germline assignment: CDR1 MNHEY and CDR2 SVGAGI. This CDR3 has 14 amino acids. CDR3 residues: CASTYTDRGTEAFF. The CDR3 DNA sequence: TGTGCCAGCACTTACACGGACAGGGGCACTGAAGCTTTCTTT.

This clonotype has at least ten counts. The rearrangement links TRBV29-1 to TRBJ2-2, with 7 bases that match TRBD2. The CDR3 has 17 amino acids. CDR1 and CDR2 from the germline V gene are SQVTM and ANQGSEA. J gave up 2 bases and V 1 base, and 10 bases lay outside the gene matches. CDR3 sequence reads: CSVEAGGAGANTGELFF. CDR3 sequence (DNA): TGCAGCGTTGAAGCTGGAGGGGCGGGAGCCAACACCGGGGAGCTGTTTTTT.

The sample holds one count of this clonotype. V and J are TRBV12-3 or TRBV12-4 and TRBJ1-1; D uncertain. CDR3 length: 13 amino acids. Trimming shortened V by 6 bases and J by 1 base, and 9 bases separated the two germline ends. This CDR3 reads CASRQKKNTEAFF. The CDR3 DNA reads TGTGCCAGCAGACAAAAAAAGAACACTGAAGCTTTCTTT.

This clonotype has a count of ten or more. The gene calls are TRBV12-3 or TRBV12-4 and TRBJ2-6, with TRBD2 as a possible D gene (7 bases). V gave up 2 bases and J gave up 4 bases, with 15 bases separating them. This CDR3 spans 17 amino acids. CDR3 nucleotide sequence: TGTGCCAGCAGTTTACACCGGGGGGCTGGAGGGGCCAACGTCCTGACTTTC. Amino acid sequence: CASSLHRGAGGANVLTF.

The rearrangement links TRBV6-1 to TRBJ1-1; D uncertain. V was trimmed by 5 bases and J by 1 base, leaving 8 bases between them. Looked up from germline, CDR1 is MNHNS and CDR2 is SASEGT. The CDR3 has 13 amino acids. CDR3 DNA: TGTGCCAGCAGTAGGAGGAGGAACACTGAAGCTTTCTTT. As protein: CASSRRRNTEAFF.

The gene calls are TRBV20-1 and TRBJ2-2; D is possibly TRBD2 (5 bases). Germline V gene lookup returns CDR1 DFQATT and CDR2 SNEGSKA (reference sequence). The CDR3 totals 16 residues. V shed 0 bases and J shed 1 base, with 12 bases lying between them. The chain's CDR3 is CSARDLNGLNTGELFF. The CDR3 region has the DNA TGCAGTGCTAGAGATCTTAACGGACTGAACACCGGGGAGCTGTTTTTT.

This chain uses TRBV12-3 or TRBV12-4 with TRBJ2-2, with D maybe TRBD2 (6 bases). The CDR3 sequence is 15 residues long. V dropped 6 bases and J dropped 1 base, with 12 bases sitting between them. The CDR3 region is CASRSLAMNTGELFF. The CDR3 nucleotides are TGTGCCAGCAGGTCGCTAGCGATGAACACCGGGGAGCTGTTTTTT.

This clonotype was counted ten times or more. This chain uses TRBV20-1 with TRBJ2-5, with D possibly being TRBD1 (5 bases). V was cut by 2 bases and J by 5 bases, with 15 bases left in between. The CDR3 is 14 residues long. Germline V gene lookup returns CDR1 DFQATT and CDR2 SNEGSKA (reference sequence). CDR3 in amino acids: CSARWVQGAETQYF. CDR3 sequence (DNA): TGCAGTGCTAGATGGGTCCAGGGCGCGGAGACCCAGTACTTC.

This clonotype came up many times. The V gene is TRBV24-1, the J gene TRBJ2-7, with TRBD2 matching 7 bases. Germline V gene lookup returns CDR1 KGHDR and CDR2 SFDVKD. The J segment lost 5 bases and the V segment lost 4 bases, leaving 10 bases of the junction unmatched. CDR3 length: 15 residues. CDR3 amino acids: CATSESLSGKDEQYF. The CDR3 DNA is TGTGCCACCAGTGAATCCCTAAGCGGGAAGGACGAGCAGTACTTC.